The 20 T cell receptor beta chains given below trace back to one sample, sequenced in a study of metastatic and nonmetastatic thyroid tumors. Before thyroid surgery, none of the patients had received any treatment. With MiXCR, TCRdb reprocessed the PCR reads. The data show approximately 30,000 clones, about 16% seen once. The sample comprised blood. Receptors originate from a female donor with papillary thyroid cancer or a benign thyroid nodule (not recorded which). Some clones in this sample may be carry-over from other donors' samples.

This sequence joins TRBV3-1 and TRBJ1-6; D ambiguous. The CDR3 sequence is 14 residues long. Trimming shortened V by 0 bases and J by 7 bases, and 7 bases separated the two germline ends. Germline V gene lookup returns CDR1 LGHDT and CDR2 YNNKEL (reference sequence). The CDR3 nucleotides read TGTGCCAGCAGCCAAGACCCCGGGAATTCACCCCTCCACTTT. This sequence encodes CASSQDPGNSPLHF.

The rearrangement joins TRBV5-6 to TRBJ1-5; no clear D. The length of the CDR3 is 14 residues. Germline assignment: CDR1 SGHDT and CDR2 YYEEEE. The V and J ends lost 0 bases and 4 bases respectively, with 8 bases between them. The CDR3 reads CASSLAAANQPQHF. The DNA of the CDR3 is TGTGCCAGCAGCTTGGCGGCAGCTAATCAGCCCCAGCATTTT.

This clone appeared a few times. The chain couples TRBV10-3 to TRBJ2-7, with D perhaps matching TRBD2 (6 bases). Between the trimmed V and J ends, which lost 0 bases and 5 bases, there was a span of 14 bases. CDR1 and CDR2 from the germline V gene are ENHRY and SYGVKD. CDR3 length: 15 residues. The CDR3 region has the DNA TGTGCCATCAGTGAGTCTCGGGAGATCCAAAACGAGCAGTACTTC. Its protein product is CAISESREIQNEQYF.

Concerning this clone itself: This may stem from a read error, because a much larger clone lies one nucleotide away. The V and J genes are TRBV4-1 and TRBJ2-7, with D unresolved. Looked up from germline, CDR1 is MGHRA and CDR2 is YSYEKL. The CDR3 contains 11 residues. The CDR3 bases are TGCGCCGGCAGCGACTTCGCGGCGCAGTACTTC. Amino acid sequence: CAGSDFAAQYF.

Worth noting for this clone: With a much larger clone just one base away, this may be a read error. The chain combines TRBV2 with TRBJ2-7; D is ambiguous. This CDR3 is 16 amino acids long. V lost 4 bases to trimming and J lost 2 bases, with 18 bases between them. Germline V gives CDR1 SNHLY, CDR2 FYNNEI. In nucleotides, the CDR3 is TGTGCCAGCAGTGCGGCCCAGATGGTGCCGACCTACGAGCAGTACTTC. It specifies CASSAAQMVPTYEQYF.

This clone was recorded only once. V and J are TRBV11-1 and TRBJ2-1; 7 bases agree with TRBD2. Germline loops: CDR1 SGHAT, CDR2 FQDESV (reference sequence). With 3 bases clipped from V and 7 bases from J, the junction kept 9 bases outside the gene matches. CDR3 size: 15 residues. The CDR3 bases are TGTGCCAGCAGCTTTTCATCTAGCGGAAGGAATGAGCAGTTCTTC. It encodes CASSFSSSGRNEQFF.

The CDR3 bases are TGTGCCAGCAGCCCACATAACAATGAGCAGTTCTTC. Translating it yields CASSPHNNEQFF. This chain links TRBV7-6 with TRBJ2-1; D is undetermined. CDR1 is SGHVS, CDR2 FNYEAQ, per germline. This CDR3 is 12 amino acids long. V lost 5 bases and J lost 5, with 7 bases in between.

This clone appeared many times. The chain combines TRBV7-6 with TRBJ2-2; D not resolved. Per germline, CDR1 SGHVS and CDR2 FNYEAQ. This CDR3 is built from 16 residues. The V end lost 0 bases, the J end lost 7 bases, and 15 bases lay between the germline ends. The CDR3 DNA sequence: TGTGCCAGCAGCTTAGCGAATGGATTAGATGTCGGGGAGCTGTTTTTT. Translation: CASSLANGLDVGELFF.

This clone has only a few counts. At one of its ends the junction is not consistent with the germline gene, which may arise from a read error. The chain carries TRBV6-5 and TRBJ1-5, with D perhaps TRBD1 (5 bases). CDR1 MNHEY and CDR2 SVGAGI come from the germline V gene. This CDR3 has 14 amino acids. CDR3 DNA: TGTGCCAGCAGTTACGGGACGGGGTATCATCCCCAGCATTTT. Translating gives CASSYGTGYHPQHF.

This clone was detected many times. The chain uses TRBV3-1 and TRBJ2-5, with D perhaps matching TRBD2 (6 bases). Germline lookup yields CDR1 LGHDT and CDR2 YNNKEL (reference sequence). Trimming cost V 4 bases and J 5 bases, with 14 bases left between them. The CDR3 length is 14 residues. The CDR3 sequence: CASSRMGSGETQYF. DNA of the CDR3: TGTGCCAGCAGCCGGATGGGTAGCGGTGAGACCCAGTACTTC.

The sample holds many counts of this clone. The rearrangement uses TRBV7-8 and TRBJ2-4; D gene unclear. Per the germline V gene, CDR1 is SGHVS and CDR2 is FQNEAQ. V lost 4 bases and J 5 bases, leaving 6 bases between the germline ends. The CDR3 is made up of 12 amino acids. CDR3 region: CASSSLQNIQYF. The DNA for the CDR3 is TGTGCCAGCAGCTCTCTGCAAAACATTCAGTACTTC.

This clone was counted many times. This sample also contains other DNA sequences that code for the same CDR3. The chain employs TRBV18 and TRBJ1-6; 9 bases fit TRBD1. V was pared by 9 bases and J by 5 bases, with 8 bases of the junction left unmatched. Germline assignment: CDR1 KGHSH and CDR2 LQKENI. This CDR3 has 15 amino acids. The CDR3 here is CASSPGQGNNSPLHF. The CDR3 bases are TGTGCCAGTTCTCCCGGACAGGGGAATAATTCACCCCTCCACTTT.

This clone is labeled medium-sized. This chain connects TRBV10-3 to TRBJ1-5, with unresolved D. CDR1 ENHRY and CDR2 SYGVKD come from the germline V gene. The CDR3 is 13 residues long. V was trimmed by 0 bases and J by 5 bases, leaving 5 bases between them. The DNA of the CDR3 is TGTGCCATCAGTGAGTCAGGGTATCAGCCCCAGCATTTT. Translated: CAISESGYQPQHF.

This clone was counted ten times or more. The chain combines TRBV10-3 with TRBJ2-7, with TRBD2 as a possible D gene (5 bases). The CDR3 totals 15 residues. Trimming took off 2 bases at V and 0 bases at J, with 11 bases between the two ends. Germline V gene lookup returns CDR1 ENHRY and CDR2 SYGVKD. CDR3 DNA sequence: TGTGCCATCAGTGAGAGGACGGGAAGCTCCTACGAGCAGTACTTC. Encoded protein: CAISERTGSSYEQYF.

This clone was recorded at least ten times. The gene calls are TRBV20-1 and TRBJ2-3; possibly TRBD2 for D (6 bases). The V gene lost 2 bases and the J gene lost 4 bases, with 7 bases spanning the gap. Germline V gene data show CDR1 as DFQATT and CDR2 as SNEGSKA (reference sequence). The CDR3 consists of 12 residues. The CDR3 coding sequence is TGCAGTGCTAGAACTAGCCCAGATACGCAGTATTTT. Residues: CSARTSPDTQYF.

The chain employs TRBV19 and TRBJ1-1; 7 bases agree with TRBD1. CDR3 length: 17 residues. Germline CDR1 LNHDA, CDR2 SQIVND (reference sequence). J lost 2 bases, V lost 6 bases, and 15 bases had no gene match. The CDR3 nucleotides read TGTGCCAGTAGCCCCTCAGGGGGGGTTTATAGTAACACTGAAGCTTTCTTT. It specifies CASSPSGGVYSNTEAFF.

This clone was observed many times. The J gene is TRBJ1-1, the V gene TRBV11-2, with TRBD1 matching 7 bases. In germline, CDR1 is SGHAT, CDR2 FQNNGV. This CDR3 is 15 amino acids long. V shed 5 bases and J 3 bases; nucleotides not matched to a gene: 9. The CDR3 coding sequence is TGTGCCAGCAGCACCCAGACAGGGTGGGACACTGAAGCTTTCTTT. It yields the protein CASSTQTGWDTEAFF.

This clone is medium-sized by share. This chain connects TRBV6-1 to TRBJ2-7; no definite D call. Germline CDR1 is MNHNS and CDR2 is SASEGT. The CDR3 loop spans 12 amino acids. The V gene lost 1 base and the J gene lost 2 bases, with 3 bases spanning the gap. CDR3 amino acids: CASSEGPYEQYF. CDR3 DNA sequence: TGTGCCAGCAGTGAAGGGCCCTACGAGCAGTACTTC.

This clone was found a few times. The V call is TRBV2, the J call TRBJ2-7; 10 positions agree with TRBD2. Germline CDR1 and CDR2: SNHLY and FYNNEI. Trimming cost V 10 bases and J 5 bases; bases outside gene matches: 5. The CDR3 length is 12 residues. The CDR3: CATVAGGDEQYF. The CDR3 bases are TGTGCCACCGTAGCGGGGGGTGACGAGCAGTACTTC.

This clone was counted between two and nine times. This chain uses TRBV6-1 with TRBJ1-2, with D perhaps matching TRBD1 (5 bases). Trimming removed 5 bases at V and 8 bases at J, with 15 bases between. Germline-derived CDR1 and CDR2 are MNHNS and SASEGT. The CDR3 extends over 13 amino acids. The CDR3 region has the DNA TGTGCCAGCAGTAGGGACGGGGAAGGCGGCTACACCTTC. It codes for CASSRDGEGGYTF.